The sequence of this T cell receptor beta chain was determined in a study of shared clonotypes between healthy human individuals. For this clone: The target antigen is unknown.

The protocol was immunoSEQ multiplex PCR, while the TCRdb copy is restricted to in-frame clones and leaves out a portion. The sample yields approximately 640,000 clones, about two thirds seen once. The CDR3 covers 18 residues. The germline gives CDR1 SGHRS, CDR2 YFSETQ. V was pared by 0 bases and J by 4 bases, with 19 bases between. Study results and limitations: Sampling was confined to blood; repertoires within tissues likely differ.

The gene calls are TRBV5-1 and TRBJ2-2; D might be TRBD1 (6 bases). The receptor's source is a woman between 25 and 40 years old in good health. Sequences were obtained from memory CD4+ T cells sorted from blood. Subset denoted: CD45RA-negative fraction. DNA for the CDR3: TGCGCCAGCAGCTTGGCCCAGATTGGGGGCGCTGGCACCGGGGAGCTGTTTTTT. As protein: CASSLAQIGGAGTGELFF.